This TCR beta chain came from a study of blood T cell repertoires in COVID-19. Either two negative PCRs, clearance, or symptom resolution qualified Cohort 3 donors as recovered. Germline V CDR1 and CDR2: SGHAT, FQNNGV. Trimming shortened V by 1 base and J by 1 base, and 7 bases separated the two germline ends. The CDR3 sequence is 14 residues long. TCRdb keeps only in-frame clones here, not all; method: immunoSEQ multiplex PCR. This sample has over 200,000 clones, with about 80% found just once. The sequenced material came from PBMCs or T cells enriched from blood (not recorded which). The TCR was taken from a man aged 35-49 years who had recovered from COVID-19. The V call is TRBV11-2, the J call TRBJ1-1; no clear D gene. CDR3 in DNA: TGTGCCAGCAGCTTAGGGAGTGCGAACACTGAAGCTTTCTTT. Its translation: CASSLGSANTEAFF.